The 7 T cell receptor beta chains presented below share a single source sample, sequenced in a study of CD8+CD57+ T cells in acquired aplastic anemia. Genomic DNA served as template for TCR beta VDJ and CDR3 profiling. MiXCR, run by TCRdb on the reads, gives a single entry per CDR3 protein. The sample holds about 190,000 distinct CDR3 sequences, approximately 49% seen once. Sequenced material: sorted CD4+, CD8+, or CD8+CD57+ T cells (not recorded which) from PBMCs. The receptors were sampled from a human donor in good health, serving as a control.

Turning to this clonotype: This clone may be a read error of a much larger clone one base away. The rearrangement links TRBV20-1 to TRBJ2-5; 12 bases fit TRBD2. The CDR3 has 15 amino acids. Germline V lookup: CDR1 DFQATT, CDR2 SNEGSKA (reference sequence). Written as DNA, the CDR3 is TGCAGTGCTGGAGACTCTAGCGGGGGGGGGGAGACCCAGTACTTC. Its protein product is CSAGDSSGGGETQYF.

The CDR3: CATSGGQGWVYEQYF. The CDR3 DNA is TGTGCCACCAGTGGGGGACAGGGATGGGTCTACGAGCAGTACTTC. This chain uses TRBV24-1 with TRBJ2-7; 9 nucleotides match TRBD1. Germline-derived CDR1 and CDR2 are KGHDR and SFDVKD. V shed 5 bases, J shed 3 bases, and the junction held 7 bases outside the gene matches. This CDR3 has 15 amino acids.

A note on this clonotype: The CDR3 carries no conserved terminal phenylalanine or tryptophan, so it likely arises from a read error. The V call is TRBV10-3, the J call TRBJ2-2, with 8 bases identical to TRBD2. Germline lookup yields CDR1 ENHRY and CDR2 SYGVKD. The CDR3 loop spans 16 amino acids. The CDR3 DNA is TGTGCCACCAGTGGAGAGAGCGGGGGGAACACCGGGGAGCTGTTTCTT. Amino acid sequence: CATSGESGGNTGELFL.

As for this clonotype: At one of its ends the junction is not consistent with the germline gene, which may arise from a read error. This chain links TRBV9 with TRBJ2-2, with a possible D match to TRBD1 (6 bases). This CDR3 is 15 amino acids long. Germline lookup yields CDR1 SGDLS and CDR2 YYNGEE. CDR3 DNA: TGTGCCAGCAGCGTAGCTACAGGGTACACCGGTGAGCTGTTTTTT. Encoded protein: CASSVATGYTGELFF.

This clonotype appeared many times. The chain couples TRBV9 to TRBJ2-5; D remains ambiguous. The V end was cut by 0 bases, the J end by 5 bases, with 11 bases between. The CDR3 is 14 amino acids. From germline, CDR1 is SGDLS and CDR2 YYNGEE. CDR3 amino acids: CASSVEVFGETQYF. CDR3 DNA sequence: TGTGCCAGCAGCGTAGAGGTTTTTGGGGAGACCCAGTACTTC. Full variable domain (missing parts from reference TRBV9 and TRBJ2-5): DSGVTQTPKHLITATGQRVTLRCSPRSGDLSVYWYQQSLDQGLQFLIQYYNGEERAKGNILERFSAQQFPDLHSELNLSSLELGDSALYFCASSVEVFGETQYFGPGTRLLVL.

The chain employs TRBV15 and TRBJ1-2, with D perhaps TRBD1 (5 bases). Trimming took 0 bases from V and 4 from J, leaving 12 bases between them. CDR1 and CDR2 (germline): LNHNV, YYDKDF (reference sequence). This CDR3 contains 15 residues. The CDR3 region has the DNA TGTGCCACCAGCAGAGATTTGGAGGGGACCTATGGCTACACCTTC. Translating it yields CATSRDLEGTYGYTF.

This clonotype occurred once. This chain connects TRBV2 to TRBJ1-2, with unresolved D. Germline V gene sequence: CDR1 SNHLY, CDR2 FYNNEI. Trimming left V 1 base short and J 1 base short, with 7 bases between. The length of the CDR3 is 14 residues. The DNA of the CDR3 is TGTGCCAGCAGTGAAGAAGGTGTTAACTATGGCTACACCTTC. It encodes CASSEEGVNYGYTF. Looking up the rest from reference TRBV2 and TRBJ1-2 gives the full variable domain: EPEVTQTPSHQVTQMGQEVILRCVPISNHLYFYWYRQILGQKVEFLVSFYNNEISEKSEIFDDQFSVERPDGSNFTLKIRSTKLEDSAMYFCASSEEGVNYGYTFGSGTRLTVV.